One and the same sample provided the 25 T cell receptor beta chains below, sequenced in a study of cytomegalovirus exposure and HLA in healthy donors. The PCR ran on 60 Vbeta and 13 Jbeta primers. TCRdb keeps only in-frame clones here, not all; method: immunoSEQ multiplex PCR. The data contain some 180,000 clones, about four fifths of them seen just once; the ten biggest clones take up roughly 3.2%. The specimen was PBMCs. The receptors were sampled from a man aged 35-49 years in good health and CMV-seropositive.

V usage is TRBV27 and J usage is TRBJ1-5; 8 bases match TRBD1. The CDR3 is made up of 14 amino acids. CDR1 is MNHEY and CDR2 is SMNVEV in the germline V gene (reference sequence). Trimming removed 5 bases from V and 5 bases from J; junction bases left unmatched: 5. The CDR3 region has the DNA TGTGCCAGCAGTCCCGGGACAGGCCATCAGCCCCAGCATTTT. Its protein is CASSPGTGHQPQHF.

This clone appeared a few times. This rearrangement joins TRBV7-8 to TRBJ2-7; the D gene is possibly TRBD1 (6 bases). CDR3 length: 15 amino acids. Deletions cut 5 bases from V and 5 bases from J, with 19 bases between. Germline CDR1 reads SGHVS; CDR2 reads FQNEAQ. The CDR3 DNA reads TGTGCCAGCAGCCCCAGGGGTCCCGCCGGGAACGAGCAGTACTTC. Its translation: CASSPRGPAGNEQYF. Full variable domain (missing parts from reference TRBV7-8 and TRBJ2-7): GAGVSQSPRYKVAKRGQDVALRCDPISGHVSLFWYQQALGQGPEFLTYFQNEAQLDKSGLPSDRFFAERPEGSVSTLKIQRTQQEDSAVYLCASSPRGPAGNEQYFGPGTRLTVT.

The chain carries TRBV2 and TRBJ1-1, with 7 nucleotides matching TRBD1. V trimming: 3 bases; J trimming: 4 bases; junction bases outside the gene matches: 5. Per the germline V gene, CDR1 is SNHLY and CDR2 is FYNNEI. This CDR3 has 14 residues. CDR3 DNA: TGTGCCAGCAGTGAGAAGACAGGGAGCACTGAAGCTTTCTTT. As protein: CASSEKTGSTEAFF.

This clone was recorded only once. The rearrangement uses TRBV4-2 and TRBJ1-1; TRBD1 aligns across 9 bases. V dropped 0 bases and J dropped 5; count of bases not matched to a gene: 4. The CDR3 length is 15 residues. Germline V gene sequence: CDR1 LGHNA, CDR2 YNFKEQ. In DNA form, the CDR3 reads TGTGCCAGCAGCCAAGAGGGACAGGGTAGAACTGAAGCTTTCTTT. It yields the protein CASSQEGQGRTEAFF.

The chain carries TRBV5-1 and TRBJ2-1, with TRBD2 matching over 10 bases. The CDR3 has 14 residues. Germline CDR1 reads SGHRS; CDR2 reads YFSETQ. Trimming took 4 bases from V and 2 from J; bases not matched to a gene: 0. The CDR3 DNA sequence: TGCGCCAGCAGCAGCGGGGGGGCCTACAATGAGCAGTTCTTC. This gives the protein CASSSGGAYNEQFF. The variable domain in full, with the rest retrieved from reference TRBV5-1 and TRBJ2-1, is KAGVTQTPRYLIKTRGQQVTLSCSPISGHRSVSWYQQTPGQGLQFLFEYFSETQRNKGNFPGRFSGRQFSNSRSEMNVSTLELGDSALYLCASSSGGAYNEQFFGPGTRLTVL.

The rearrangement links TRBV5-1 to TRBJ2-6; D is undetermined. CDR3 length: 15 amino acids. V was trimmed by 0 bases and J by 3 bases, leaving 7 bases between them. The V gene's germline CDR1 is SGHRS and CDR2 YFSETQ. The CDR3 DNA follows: TGCGCCAGCAGCTTGGCAGCAGGTGGGGCCAACGTCCTGACTTTC. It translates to CASSLAAGGANVLTF.

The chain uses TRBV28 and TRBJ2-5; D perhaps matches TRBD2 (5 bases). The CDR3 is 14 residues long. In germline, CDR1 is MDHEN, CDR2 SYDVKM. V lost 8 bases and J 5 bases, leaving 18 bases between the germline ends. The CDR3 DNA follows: TGTGCCAGCGCCTCCGGGGTATCCCCGGAGACCCAGTACTTC. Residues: CASASGVSPETQYF.

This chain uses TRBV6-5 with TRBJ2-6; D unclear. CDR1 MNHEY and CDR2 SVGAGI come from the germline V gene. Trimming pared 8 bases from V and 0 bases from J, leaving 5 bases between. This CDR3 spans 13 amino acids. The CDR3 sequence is CASGASGANVLTF. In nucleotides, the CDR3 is TGTGCCAGCGGAGCCTCTGGGGCCAACGTCCTGACTTTC.

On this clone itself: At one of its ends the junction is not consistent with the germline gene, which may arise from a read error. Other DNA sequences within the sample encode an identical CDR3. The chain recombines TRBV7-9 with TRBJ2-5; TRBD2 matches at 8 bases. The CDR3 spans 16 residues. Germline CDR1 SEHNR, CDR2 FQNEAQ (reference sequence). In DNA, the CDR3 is TGTGCTAGCAGGTGGCCCGGGAGGGGCATCCAAGAGACCCAGTACTTC. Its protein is CASRWPGRGIQETQYF.

The CDR3 here is CASRRAEDSNQPQHF. CDR3 nucleotide sequence: TGTGCCAGCAGGAGGGCAGAGGATAGCAATCAGCCCCAGCATTTT. The rearrangement links TRBV6-1 to TRBJ1-5; D is unclear. Deletions cut 6 bases from V and 0 bases from J, with 12 bases between. In germline, CDR1 is MNHNS, CDR2 SASEGT. There are 15 residues in the CDR3.

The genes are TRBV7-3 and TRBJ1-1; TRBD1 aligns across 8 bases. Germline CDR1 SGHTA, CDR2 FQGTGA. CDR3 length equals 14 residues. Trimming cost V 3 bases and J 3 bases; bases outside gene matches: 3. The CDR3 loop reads CASSFRGQDTEAFF. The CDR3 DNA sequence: TGTGCCAGCAGCTTCAGGGGGCAGGACACTGAAGCTTTCTTT. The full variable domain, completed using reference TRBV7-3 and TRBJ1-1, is GAGVSQTPSNKVTEKGKYVELRCDPISGHTALYWYRQSLGQGPEFLIYFQGTGAADDSGLPNDRFFAVRPEGSVSTLKIQRTERGDSAVYLCASSFRGQDTEAFFGQGTRLTVV.

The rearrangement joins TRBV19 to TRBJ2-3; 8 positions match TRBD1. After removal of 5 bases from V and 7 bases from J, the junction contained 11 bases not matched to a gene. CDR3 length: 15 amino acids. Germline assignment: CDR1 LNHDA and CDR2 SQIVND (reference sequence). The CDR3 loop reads CASSFMTGEWNTQYF. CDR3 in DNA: TGTGCCAGTAGTTTTATGACAGGGGAGTGGAATACGCAGTATTTT.

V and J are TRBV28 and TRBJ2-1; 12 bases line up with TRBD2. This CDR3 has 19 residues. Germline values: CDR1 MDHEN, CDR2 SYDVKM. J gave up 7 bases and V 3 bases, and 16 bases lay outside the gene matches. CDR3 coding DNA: TGTGCCAGCAGTTTTTATCCGGGACTAGCGGGTAGGGGGAGGAATGAGCAGTTCTTC. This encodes CASSFYPGLAGRGRNEQFF.

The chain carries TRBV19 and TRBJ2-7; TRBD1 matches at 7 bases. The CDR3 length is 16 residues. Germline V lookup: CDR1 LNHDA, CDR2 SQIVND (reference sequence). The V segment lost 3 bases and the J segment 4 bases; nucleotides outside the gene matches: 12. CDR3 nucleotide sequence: TGTGCCAGTAGTATCGGGGTCACAGGGGCCCTTTACGAGCAGTACTTC. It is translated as CASSIGVTGALYEQYF.

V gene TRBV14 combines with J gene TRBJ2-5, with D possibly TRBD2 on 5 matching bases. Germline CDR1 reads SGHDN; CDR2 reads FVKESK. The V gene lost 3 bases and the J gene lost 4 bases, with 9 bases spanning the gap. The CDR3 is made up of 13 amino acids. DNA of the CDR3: TGTGCCAGCAGCCACGGCGGGCGAGAGACCCAGTACTTC. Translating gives CASSHGGRETQYF. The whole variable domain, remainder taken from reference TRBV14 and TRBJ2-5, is EAGVTQFPSHSVIEKGQTVTLRCDPISGHDNLYWYRRVMGKEIKFLLHFVKESKQDESGMPNNRFLAERTGGTYSTLKVQPAELEDSGVYFCASSHGGRETQYFGPGTRLLVL.

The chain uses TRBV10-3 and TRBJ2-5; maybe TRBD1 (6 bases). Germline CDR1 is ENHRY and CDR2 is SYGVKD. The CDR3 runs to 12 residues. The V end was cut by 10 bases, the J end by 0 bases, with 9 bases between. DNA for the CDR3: TGTGCCACCTCAGGGGACCAAGAGACCCAGTACTTC. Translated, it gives CATSGDQETQYF.

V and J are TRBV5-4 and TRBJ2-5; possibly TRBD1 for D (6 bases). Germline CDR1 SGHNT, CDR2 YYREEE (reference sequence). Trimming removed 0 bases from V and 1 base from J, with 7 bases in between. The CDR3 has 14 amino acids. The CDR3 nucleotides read TGTGCCAGCAGCTTGGGAGGGGGCCAAGAGACCCAGTACTTC. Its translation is CASSLGGGQETQYF.

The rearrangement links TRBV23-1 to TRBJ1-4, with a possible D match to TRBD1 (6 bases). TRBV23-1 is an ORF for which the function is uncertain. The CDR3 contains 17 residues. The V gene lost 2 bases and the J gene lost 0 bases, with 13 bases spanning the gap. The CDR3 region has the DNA TGCGCCAGCAGTCAACCCAGGGGTGGTGCAACTAATGAAAAACTGTTTTTT. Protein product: CASSQPRGGATNEKLFF.

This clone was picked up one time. For the CDR3, the DNA is TGCAGCGTTGTGGGGGGGTCGGGTAACGAGCAGTACTTC. Translation gives CSVVGGSGNEQYF. V usage is TRBV29-1 and J usage is TRBJ2-7; TRBD2 matches at 7 bases. Germline V gives CDR1 SQVTM, CDR2 ANQGSEA. The CDR3 sequence is 13 residues long. Losses at the gene ends were 4 bases for V and 5 bases for J; bases not matched to a gene: 8.

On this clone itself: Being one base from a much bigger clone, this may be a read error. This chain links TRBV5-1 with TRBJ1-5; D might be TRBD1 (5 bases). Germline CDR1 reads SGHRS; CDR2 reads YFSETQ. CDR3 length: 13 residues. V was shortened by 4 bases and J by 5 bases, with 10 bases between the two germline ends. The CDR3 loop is CASSRGGDQPQHF. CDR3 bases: TGCGCCAGCAGCCGGGGGGGGGATCAGCCCCAGCATTTT.

The CDR3: CASHGQPSTDTQYF. The CDR3 bases are TGTGCCAGTCATGGACAGCCGTCCACAGATACGCAGTATTTT. The chain links TRBV19 to TRBJ2-3; D perhaps matches TRBD1 (6 bases). This CDR3 region has 14 residues. V was cut by 8 bases and J by 2 bases, with 14 bases left in between. Per the germline V gene, CDR1 is LNHDA and CDR2 is SQIVND (reference sequence).

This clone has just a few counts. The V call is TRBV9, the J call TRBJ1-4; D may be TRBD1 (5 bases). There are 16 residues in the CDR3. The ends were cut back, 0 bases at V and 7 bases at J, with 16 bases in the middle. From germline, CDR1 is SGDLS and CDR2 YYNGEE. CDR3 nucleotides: TGTGCCAGCAGCGTAGGGGGGGGTACTAAGGCTGAAAAACTGTTTTTT. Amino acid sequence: CASSVGGGTKAEKLFF.

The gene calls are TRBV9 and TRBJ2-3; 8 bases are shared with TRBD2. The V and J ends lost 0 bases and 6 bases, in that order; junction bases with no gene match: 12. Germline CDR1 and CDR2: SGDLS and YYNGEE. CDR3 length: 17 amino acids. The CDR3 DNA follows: TGTGCCAGCAGCGTAGACCCAGCGGGGGCCATCATGGATACGCAGTATTTT. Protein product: CASSVDPAGAIMDTQYF.

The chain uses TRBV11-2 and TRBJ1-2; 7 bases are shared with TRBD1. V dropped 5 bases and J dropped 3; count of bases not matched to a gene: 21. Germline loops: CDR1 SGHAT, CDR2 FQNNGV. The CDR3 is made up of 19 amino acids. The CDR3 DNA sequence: TGTGCCAGCAGCGCCCGACGGACAGGCGGTTCCCCCTCCTACTATGGCTACACCTTC. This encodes CASSARRTGGSPSYYGYTF.

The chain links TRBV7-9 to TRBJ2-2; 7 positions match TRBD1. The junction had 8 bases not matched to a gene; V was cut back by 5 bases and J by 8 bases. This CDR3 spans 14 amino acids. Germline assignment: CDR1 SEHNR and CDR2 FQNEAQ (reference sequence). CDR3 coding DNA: TGTGCCAGCAGCACAACAGGGGCTCGGGGGGAGCTGTTTTTT. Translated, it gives CASSTTGARGELFF.